This entry features one T cell receptor (beta chain) sequence. It lacks a known antigen. No clone much larger than this one lies a single base away; base qualities are absent. Sorted unstimulated T cells and proliferating T cells recovered from mixed lymphocyte reactions were subjected to TCRbeta CDR3 sequencing. Fresh whole blood from approximately ten HLA-typed healthy donors was used to isolate PBMCs. The data are from a study of siplizumab effects on memory and regulatory T cells (dated by TCRdb to the late 2010s). For the study in its entirety: The study examined how the anti-CD2 antibody siplizumab affects alloreactive T-cell subsets in allogeneic mixed lymphocyte reactions built from human PBMCs. What the study reported, not specific to this receptor: Among mappable alloreactive CD4+ clones, the Treg-derived fraction averaged approximately 69% with siplizumab versus 25% to 30% in control reactions. About 80-96% of proliferating CD4+ or CD8+ clones could not be given a naive or memory phenotype. The suppressive function of proliferating Tregs from siplizumab cultures was not functionally confirmed. Because sequences below about 10^-5 frequency were poorly captured, only a minor fraction of alloreactive clones could be mapped to unstimulated subsets. Greater diversity appeared to be present in unstimulated naive T cells than in memory T cells, and a substantial contribution to the alloresponse seemed to be made by naive cells. The cumulative frequency of alloreactive sequences that could be traced back to unstimulated CD4+ memory T cells was significantly reduced by siplizumab.

Receptor libraries were prepared by the immunoSEQ multiplex PCR assay. The deep sequencing platform assayed roughly 10^5 TCR templates per sample. Genomic DNA extracted from sorted T cells was used for TCRbeta CDR3 sequencing. On the study's bioinformatics: The R programming language was used for clonal analysis of TCRbeta CDR3 data. Alloreactive CD4+ and CD8+ clones were identified by comparing unstimulated samples to CFSE-low samples taken after the reaction. By matching sequences to the repertoires of sorted unstimulated Treg and non-Treg cells, each alloreactive CD4+ clone was assigned a regulatory or non-regulatory origin. TCRdb stores this immuneACCESS table with in-frame sequences only. Part of the clones is absent; in the studies checked, under half of the shortfall reflects unresolved V genes, and no reason is known for the rest. The D gene and trimming were derived from the DNA, and the V and J assignments and clone size from that table. Present in this sample are some 96,000 clones, approximately 92% of which were seen just once. Of the sample, about 0.15% falls within the top ten clones.

Its CDR3 holds 19 amino acids, cysteine through phenylalanine. Here the CDR3 DNA is all that survives: 57 bases in frame from base 1. As encoded in the germline V gene, CDR1 is KGHSH while CDR2 is LQKENI. V is pared back by 2 bases and J by 8 bases, with 28 bases lying between the germline termini. This sequence uses TRBV18 and TRBJ1-3; no confident D gene assignment can be made. This clonotype was sampled from a human donor in good health. The material sequenced was CD4+ T cells sorted from blood. The sequenced DNA is TGTGCCAGCTCACCAATTGTATCGCGTGACATCGGATTTTTCGACACCATATATTTT. Its protein product is CASSPIVSRDIGFFDTIYF.